Sequencing of this T cell receptor (beta chain) was carried out in a study of cytomegalovirus exposure and HLA in healthy donors. Germline assignment: CDR1 MNHNS and CDR2 SASEGT. The CDR3 length is 13 residues. Trimming took 7 bases from V and 4 from J, leaving 13 bases between them. Worth noting for this clone: Antigen specificity is unknown.

Whole-study findings and limits: Judged likely to be a sequencing artifact was a cluster of highly shared sequence variants. Relative to equally common others, HLA-associated TCR beta chains showed greater clonal expansion in a later analysis.

A multiplex PCR was run with 60 Vbeta primers and 13 Jbeta primers. Assay: immunoSEQ multiplex PCR; the TCRdb copy retains only in-frame clones and omits some. Among about 140,000 clones listed, around 77% were seen once. The TCR comes from a man between 25 and 39 years old in good health and CMV-seronegative. Sequenced: PBMCs. The J gene is TRBJ1-2, the V gene TRBV6-1, with no clear D. CDR3 residues: CASTPTPLYGYTF. The DNA for the CDR3 is TGTGCCAGCACCCCGACACCGCTCTATGGCTACACCTTC.